This TCR beta chain is drawn from a study of T-cell memory formation after mild COVID-19. Whole-study context: For the most part, TCR clusters were specific to one donor.

The V end was cut by 5 bases, the J end by 5 bases, with 9 bases between. The CDR3 has 12 amino acids. 5'RACE primed at constant segments yielded TCR alpha and TCR beta cDNA libraries bearing sample barcodes and UMIs. TCRdb reanalysed the 5' RACE reads using MiXCR and keeps one entry per CDR3 protein. The table shows about 190,000 distinct CDR3 sequences, with 27% occurring only once. About this clonotype itself: The antigen is undetermined.

Overall study findings and caveats: Contracting CD4+ clones sat mainly in CM and EM; CD8+ in EMRA.

The receptor was derived from an adult woman who had mild COVID-19 (a few samples of this study predate the infection). Cell type and time point are not known. The sequencing input was PBMCs or a T cell subset sorted from them (not recorded which). The chain recombines TRBV12-3 or TRBV12-4 with TRBJ2-5, with a possible D match to TRBD1 (6 bases). This CDR3 is CASSLTGETQYF. CDR3 nucleotide sequence: TGTGCCAGCAGTCTAACAGGGGAGACCCAGTACTTC.